Shown below are 8 T cell receptor beta chains from a single sample sequenced in a study of shared clonotypes between healthy human individuals. Profiling relied on immunoSEQ multiplex PCR, and the TCRdb table lists in-frame clones only, not all of them. Counted here are approximately 640,000 clones, roughly 70% occurring once; the ten biggest clones make up under 2%. Sample: memory CD4+ T cells sorted from blood. Subset: CD45RA-negative fraction. These receptor sequences come from a woman in her twenties or thirties in good health.

This rearrangement joins TRBV7-2 to TRBJ1-2; D gene ambiguous. CDR1 and CDR2 from the germline V gene are SGHTA and FQGNSA. Trimming cost V 5 bases and J 5 bases, with 9 bases left between them. The CDR3 spans 12 residues. CDR3 nucleotides: TGTGCCAGCAGCGCTTCGCGGTATGGCTACACCTTC. It codes for CASSASRYGYTF.

This clone has a count of ten or more. The chain links TRBV19 to TRBJ1-2; D uncertain. Germline CDR1 LNHDA, CDR2 SQIVND (reference sequence). V was cut by 3 bases and J by 3 bases, with 14 bases left in between. This CDR3 is 15 amino acids long. The CDR3 reads CASSMGPQVYYGYTF. The DNA for the CDR3 is TGTGCCAGTAGTATGGGCCCCCAGGTCTACTATGGCTACACCTTC.

V usage is TRBV14 and J usage is TRBJ2-1; D may be TRBD2 (6 bases). V lost 6 bases and J lost 2, with 20 bases in between. The length of the CDR3 is 17 residues. Germline values: CDR1 SGHDN, CDR2 FVKESK. CDR3 nucleotide sequence: TGTGCCAGCAGTCTTCCCACCGGGCGGGATGCCTACAATGAGCAGTTCTTC. Its translation: CASSLPTGRDAYNEQFF.

The chain joins TRBV6-5 to TRBJ1-4; a weak D match, TRBD1 (6 bases). Trimming shortened V by 0 bases and J by 4 bases, and 9 bases separated the two germline ends. The CDR3 loop spans 15 amino acids. Germline lookup yields CDR1 MNHEY and CDR2 SVGAGI. The CDR3 reads CASSYSTGLNEKLFF. The DNA for the CDR3 is TGTGCCAGCAGTTACTCGACAGGCCTTAATGAAAAACTGTTTTTT.

The rearrangement uses TRBV7-6 and TRBJ1-2, with TRBD1 matching 7 bases. V lost 3 bases to trimming and J lost 5 bases; unmatched junction nucleotides: 3. The CDR3 contains 13 residues. Per the germline V gene, CDR1 is SGHVS and CDR2 is FNYEAQ. CDR3 amino acids: CASSFAGGYGYTF. The CDR3 nucleotides read TGTGCCAGCAGCTTCGCAGGGGGGTATGGCTACACCTTC.

The sample holds a few counts of this clone. This chain connects TRBV28 to TRBJ2-1, with 9 nucleotides matching TRBD2. V trimming: 4 bases; J trimming: 7 bases; junction bases outside the gene matches: 14. This CDR3 comprises 17 residues. Germline V lookup: CDR1 MDHEN, CDR2 SYDVKM. CDR3 in amino acids: CASSSEEASGKGNEQFF. In DNA form, the CDR3 reads TGTGCCAGCAGTTCCGAGGAGGCTAGCGGGAAGGGAAATGAGCAGTTCTTC.

The chain recombines TRBV5-4 with TRBJ2-3; tentative D call: TRBD2 (5 bases). V lost 7 bases, J lost 2 bases, and 11 bases lay in between. This CDR3 spans 13 amino acids. Germline values: CDR1 SGHNT, CDR2 YYREEE (reference sequence). This CDR3 is CASSQRNTDTQYF. For the CDR3, the DNA is TGTGCCAGCTCCCAGCGGAACACAGATACGCAGTATTTT.

The J gene is TRBJ1-5, the V gene TRBV28; possibly TRBD1 for D (5 bases). V lost 1 base and J 2 bases, leaving 15 bases between the germline ends. The V gene's germline CDR1 is MDHEN and CDR2 SYDVKM. The CDR3 length is 17 residues. CDR3: CASSLSPRGAGNQPQHF. The DNA for the CDR3 is TGTGCCAGCAGTTTATCCCCCCGGGGCGCGGGCAATCAGCCCCAGCATTTT.